This T cell receptor beta chain was captured by sequencing in a study of cytomegalovirus exposure and HLA in healthy donors. Study-wide background: Some 85 million unique TCRs from HLA-typed donors were held in an early data release.

The PCR ran on 60 Vbeta and 13 Jbeta primers. Profiled with immunoSEQ multiplex PCR; TCRdb holds only in-frame clones, not every one. Found here are under 250,000 clones, 85% to 90% of them singletons; the top ten hold around 1.4%. This donor had no CMV serostatus on record. J lost 5 bases, V lost 0 bases, and 6 bases had no gene match. Germline values: CDR1 WSHSY, CDR2 SAAADI. The CDR3 extends over 15 amino acids. The V gene is TRBV10-2, the J gene TRBJ2-5; 7 bases map to TRBD1. This sequence originates from a human donor in good health. Sequenced: PBMCs. The CDR3: CASSESGTVRETQYF. The CDR3 region has the DNA TGCGCCAGCAGTGAGTCCGGGACAGTAAGGGAGACCCAGTACTTC.